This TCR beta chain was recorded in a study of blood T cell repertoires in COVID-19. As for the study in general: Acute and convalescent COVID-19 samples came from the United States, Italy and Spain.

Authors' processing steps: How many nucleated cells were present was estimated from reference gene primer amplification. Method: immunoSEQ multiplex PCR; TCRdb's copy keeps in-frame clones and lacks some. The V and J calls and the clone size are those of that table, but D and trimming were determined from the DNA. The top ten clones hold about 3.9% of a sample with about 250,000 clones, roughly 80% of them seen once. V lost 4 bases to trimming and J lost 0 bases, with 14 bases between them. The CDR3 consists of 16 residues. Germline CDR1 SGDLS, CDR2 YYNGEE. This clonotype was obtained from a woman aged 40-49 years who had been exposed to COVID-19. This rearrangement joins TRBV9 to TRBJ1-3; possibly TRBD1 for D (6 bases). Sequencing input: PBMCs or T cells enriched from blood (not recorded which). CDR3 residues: CASSSQGKNSGNTIYF. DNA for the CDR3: TGTGCCAGCAGCTCACAGGGAAAAAACTCTGGAAACACCATATATTTT.